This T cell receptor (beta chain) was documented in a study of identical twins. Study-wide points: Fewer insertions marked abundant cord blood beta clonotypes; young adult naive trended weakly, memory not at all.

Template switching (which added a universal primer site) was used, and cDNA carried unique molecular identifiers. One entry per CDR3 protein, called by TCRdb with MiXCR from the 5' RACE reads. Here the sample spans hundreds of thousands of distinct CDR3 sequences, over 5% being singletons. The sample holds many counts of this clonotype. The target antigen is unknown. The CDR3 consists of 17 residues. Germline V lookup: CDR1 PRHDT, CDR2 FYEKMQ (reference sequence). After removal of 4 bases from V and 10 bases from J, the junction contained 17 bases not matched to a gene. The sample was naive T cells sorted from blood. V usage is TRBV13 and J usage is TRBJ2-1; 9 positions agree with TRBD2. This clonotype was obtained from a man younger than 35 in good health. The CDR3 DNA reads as TGTGCCAGCAGCTCCTGGGGAGCGGGAGGTGTGGCTGCGGAGCAGTTCTTC. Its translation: CASSSWGAGGVAAEQFF.